The 18 T cell receptor beta chains in this list originate from one sample, sequenced in a study of T cells after yellow fever vaccination. TCRdb re-analysed the 5' RACE reads in MiXCR, keeping a single row per CDR3 protein. This sample has about 310,000 distinct CDR3 sequences, with roughly 4% found just once. The sample in question was PBMCs, obtained on the day of the yellow fever booster vaccination. The receptor source for this set is a man aged 18 to 30 who received the YFV17D yellow fever vaccine.

The table lists this clonotype with a few counts. The chain links TRBV11-3 to TRBJ1-2; 7 bases map to TRBD1. CDR3 length: 13 residues. Germline V CDR1 and CDR2: SGHNT, YENEEA. V dropped 4 bases and J dropped 8; count of bases not matched to a gene: 7. CDR3 DNA sequence: TGTGCCAGCAGCTATGCAGGGGGTCGGGGCTACACCTTC. Protein: CASSYAGGRGYTF.

This clonotype appeared many times. The rearrangement joins TRBV7-9 to TRBJ2-7, with 7 bases lining up with TRBD2. Germline CDR1 reads SEHNR; CDR2 reads FQNEAQ (reference sequence). The trim removed 3 bases at V and 6 bases at J, leaving 5 bases unmatched. The CDR3 contains 13 residues. The CDR3 coding sequence is TGTGCCAGCAGCTTGCGGGAGCCCCTCGAGCAGTACTTC. This encodes CASSLREPLEQYF. The variable domain in full, with the rest retrieved from reference TRBV7-9 and TRBJ2-7, is DTGVSQNPRHKITKRGQNVTFRCDPISEHNRLYWYRQTLGQGPEFLTYFQNEAQLEKSRLLSDRFSAERPKGSFSTLEIQRTEQGDSAMYLCASSLREPLEQYFGPGTRLTVT.

Ten or more counts support this clonotype. This chain links TRBV5-4 with TRBJ1-4; 7 bases are a match to TRBD1. The CDR3 has 15 amino acids. The ends lost 0 bases at V and 6 bases at J; junction bases unmatched: 5. Germline V gene data show CDR1 as SGHNT and CDR2 as YYREEE (reference sequence). CDR3 residues: CASSLGDRGDEKLFF. The CDR3 nucleotides read TGTGCCAGCAGCTTGGGGGACAGAGGGGATGAAAAACTGTTTTTT.

The table lists this clonotype with many counts. V usage is TRBV28 and J usage is TRBJ1-1; D perhaps matches TRBD1 (6 bases). Germline V gene sequence: CDR1 MDHEN, CDR2 SYDVKM. The length of the CDR3 is 13 residues. V gave up 2 bases and J gave up 10 bases, with 14 bases separating them. The chain's CDR3 is CASSLGGRSAAFF. The CDR3 bases are TGTGCCAGCAGTTTAGGGGGCAGGAGCGCAGCTTTCTTT.

This clonotype has at least ten counts. The chain carries TRBV5-1 and TRBJ2-3; D uncertain. V lost 3 bases, J lost 5 bases, and 10 bases lay in between. The CDR3 is made up of 13 amino acids. The germline CDR1 and CDR2 sequences are SGHRS and YFSETQ. CDR3 loop: CASSSGSRDTQYF. The CDR3 coding sequence is TGCGCCAGCAGCTCCGGATCACGAGATACGCAGTATTTT.

This clonotype was seen ten or more times. The J gene is TRBJ2-3, the V gene TRBV20-1, with unresolved D. Germline loops: CDR1 DFQATT, CDR2 SNEGSKA (reference sequence). The length of the CDR3 is 13 residues. Between the trimmed V and J ends, which lost 5 bases and 0 bases, there was a span of 9 bases. DNA of the CDR3: TGCAGTGCTCAGGTTACTAGCACAGATACGCAGTATTTT. It yields the protein CSAQVTSTDTQYF.

The rearrangement uses TRBV3-1 and TRBJ2-3; 12 nucleotides agree with TRBD2. The CDR3 has 16 residues. In germline, CDR1 is LGHDT, CDR2 YNNKEL (reference sequence). After removal of 4 bases from V and 2 bases from J, the junction contained 4 bases not matched to a gene. The CDR3 is CASSPRLAGATDTQYF. In nucleotides, the CDR3 is TGTGCCAGCAGCCCGAGACTAGCGGGGGCCACAGATACGCAGTATTTT.

This clonotype was recorded a few times. V and J are TRBV7-9 and TRBJ1-1; the D gene is possibly TRBD1 (6 bases). Trimming removed 3 bases from V and 5 bases from J, with 22 bases in between. The CDR3 extends over 17 amino acids. Germline values: CDR1 SEHNR, CDR2 FQNEAQ (reference sequence). CDR3 amino acids: CASSLGGRGTPGTEAFF. The DNA of the CDR3 is TGTGCCAGCAGCTTGGGGGGCAGGGGCACCCCTGGAACTGAAGCTTTCTTT.

The chain has TRBV4-1 and TRBJ2-2; 7 bases align to TRBD1. Germline-derived CDR1 and CDR2 are MGHRA and YSYEKL. The CDR3 runs to 16 residues. Unmatched junction bases numbered 3, after V lost 2 bases and J lost 0 bases. In DNA, the CDR3 is TGCGCCAGCAGCCAAAAAGGACAGGCGAACACCGGGGAGCTGTTTTTT. Protein product: CASSQKGQANTGELFF.

This clonotype was detected many times. This sequence joins TRBV5-1 and TRBJ2-5; TRBD2 aligns across 10 bases. In germline, CDR1 is SGHRS, CDR2 YFSETQ. Trimming took 0 bases from V and 5 from J; bases not matched to a gene: 4. CDR3 length equals 15 residues. The CDR3 region is CASSLERGGRETQYF. The DNA of the CDR3 is TGCGCCAGCAGCTTGGAGCGGGGGGGCCGCGAGACCCAGTACTTC.

This clonotype occurred many times. The chain carries TRBV11-2 and TRBJ2-1; perhaps TRBD2 as D (6 bases). Germline assignment: CDR1 SGHAT and CDR2 FQNNGV. V was clipped by 6 bases and J by 14 bases, with 14 bases between them. The CDR3 runs 11 residues. Here the CDR3 reads CASSSGGYKFF. The CDR3 nucleotides are TGTGCCAGCAGTTCCGGGGGTTATAAGTTCTTC. The complete variable domain, with remaining parts taken from reference TRBV11-2 and TRBJ2-1, reads EAGVAQSPRYKIIEKRQSVAFWCNPISGHATLYWYQQILGQGPKLLIQFQNNGVVDDSQLPKDRFSAERLKGVDSTLKIQPAKLEDSAVYLCASSSGGYKFFGPGTRLTVL.

Ten or more counts support this clonotype. The CDR3 DNA is TGTGCCAGCAACCCCTCAGCGGGGAATACCTACAATGAGCAGTTCTTC. Its translation: CASNPSAGNTYNEQFF. The rearrangement uses TRBV7-8 and TRBJ2-1, with 7 nucleotides matching TRBD2. V dropped 7 bases and J dropped 2; count of bases not matched to a gene: 11. The CDR3 covers 16 residues. The germline V gene encodes CDR1 SGHVS and CDR2 FQNEAQ.

On this clonotype: The CDR3 carries no conserved terminal phenylalanine or tryptophan, so it likely arises from a read error. The chain links TRBV5-1 to TRBJ2-7, with 10 bases lining up with TRBD1. The CDR3 extends over 13 amino acids. J gave up 4 bases and V 7 bases, and 5 bases lay outside the gene matches. Per germline, CDR1 SGHRS and CDR2 YFSETQ. The CDR3 sequence: CASRRDRGYEQYS. CDR3 sequence (DNA): TGCGCCAGCCGTCGGGACAGGGGTTACGAGCAGTACTCC.

Only a few counts were recorded for this clonotype. The J gene is TRBJ2-5, the V gene TRBV5-1; the match to TRBD2 covers 7 bases. The CDR3 runs 15 residues. J gave up 2 bases and V 3 bases, and 7 bases lay outside the gene matches. Germline V gives CDR1 SGHRS, CDR2 YFSETQ. The DNA for the CDR3 is TGCGCCAGCAGCTCTGGGGCTAGCGGACAAGAGACCCAGTACTTC. It encodes CASSSGASGQETQYF.

This clonotype was detected a few times. V usage is TRBV18 and J usage is TRBJ2-7, with D possibly matching TRBD1 (5 bases). This CDR3 contains 14 residues. Germline V gene sequence: CDR1 KGHSH, CDR2 LQKENI. V was cut by 1 base and J by 3 bases, with 10 bases left in between. CDR3 nucleotide sequence: TGTGCCAGCTCACCACGGCAGGGTGTCTACGAGCAGTACGTC. Translating gives CASSPRQGVYEQYV.

V and J are TRBV5-1 and TRBJ2-3; D not resolved. Germline V gene data show CDR1 as SGHRS and CDR2 as YFSETQ. The CDR3 contains 14 residues. The V and J ends lost 4 bases and 0 bases respectively, with 9 bases between them. The CDR3 sequence is CASSRMGSTDTQYF. For the CDR3, the DNA is TGCGCCAGCAGCAGGATGGGAAGCACAGATACGCAGTATTTT.

Many counts were recorded for this clonotype. The chain couples TRBV20-1 to TRBJ2-2; 7 bases map to TRBD1. There are 14 residues in the CDR3. Germline V gene data show CDR1 as DFQATT and CDR2 as SNEGSKA (reference sequence). Losses at the gene ends were 6 bases for V and 4 bases for J; bases not matched to a gene: 8. As DNA, the CDR3 is TGCAGTGCCCCACAGGGGTCGGGCACCGGGGAGCTGTTTTTT. Translating gives CSAPQGSGTGELFF.

The rearrangement links TRBV6-4 to TRBJ2-1, with 10 positions matching TRBD2. Germline trimming cut 0 bases from V and 4 bases from J; bases unmatched to any gene: 6. The germline V gene has CDR1 MRHNA and CDR2 SNTAGT. This CDR3 contains 17 residues. CDR3 amino acids: CASSDSSLAGTYNEQFF. The DNA for the CDR3 is TGTGCCAGCAGTGACTCCTCACTAGCGGGGACTTACAATGAGCAGTTCTTC.